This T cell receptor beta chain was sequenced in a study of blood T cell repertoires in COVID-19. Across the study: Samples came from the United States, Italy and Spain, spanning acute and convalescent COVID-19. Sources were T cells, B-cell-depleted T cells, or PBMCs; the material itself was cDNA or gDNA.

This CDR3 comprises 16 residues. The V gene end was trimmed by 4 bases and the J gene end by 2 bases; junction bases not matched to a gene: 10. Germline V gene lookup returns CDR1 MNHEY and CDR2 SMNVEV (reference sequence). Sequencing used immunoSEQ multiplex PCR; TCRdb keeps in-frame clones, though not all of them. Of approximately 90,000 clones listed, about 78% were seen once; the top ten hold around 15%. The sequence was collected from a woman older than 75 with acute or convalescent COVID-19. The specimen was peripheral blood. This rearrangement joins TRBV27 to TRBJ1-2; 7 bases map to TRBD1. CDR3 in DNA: TGTGCCAGCAGTTCTAGACAGGGTATCGACAACTATGGCTACACCTTC. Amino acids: CASSSRQGIDNYGYTF.